The T cell receptor beta chain under discussion was sequenced for a study of OX40 agonist ivuxolimab in advanced cancers. V lost 5 bases and J lost 0, with 20 bases in between. CDR1 is SEHNR, CDR2 FQNEAQ, per germline (reference sequence). This CDR3 has 18 residues. Sequencing was performed with immunoSEQ multiplex PCR; in TCRdb, only in-frame clones are kept and a portion is missing. The data hold 40,000 to 50,000 clones, with around 89% observed a single time. Regarding the study as a whole: Clonal expansion from baseline to week 6 occurred in both CD4+ and CD8+ T cells.

Comments on this clone: The antigen remains unidentified.

This receptor was obtained from an adult with an advanced solid tumor such as melanoma, head and neck, liver or kidney cancer. Sequences were derived from CD4+ or CD8+ T cells sorted from blood, sampled in a trial of the OX40 agonist ivuxolimab. The chain joins TRBV7-9 to TRBJ1-5, with D tentatively TRBD1 (6 bases). CDR3 protein: CASSPNWDGQNSNQPQHF. Here the CDR3 DNA reads TGTGCCAGCAGCCCCAACTGGGACGGACAGAATAGCAATCAGCCCCAGCATTTT.